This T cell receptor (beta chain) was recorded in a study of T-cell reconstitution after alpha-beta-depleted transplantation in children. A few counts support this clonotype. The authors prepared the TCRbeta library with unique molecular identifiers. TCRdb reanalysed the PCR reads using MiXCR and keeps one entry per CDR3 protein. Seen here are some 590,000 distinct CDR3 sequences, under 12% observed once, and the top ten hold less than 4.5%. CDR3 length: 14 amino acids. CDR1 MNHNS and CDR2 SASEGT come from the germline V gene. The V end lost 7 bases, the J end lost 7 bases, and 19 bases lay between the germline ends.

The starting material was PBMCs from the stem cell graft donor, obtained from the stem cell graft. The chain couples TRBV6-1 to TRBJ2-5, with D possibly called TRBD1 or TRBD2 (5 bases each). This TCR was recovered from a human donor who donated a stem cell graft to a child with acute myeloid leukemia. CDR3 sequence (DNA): TGTGCCAGCACACTTCGGGACGGGGATGGGACCCAGTACTTC. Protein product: CASTLRDGDGTQYF.